This paragraph reports one T cell receptor beta chain. Its target is unknown. These data belong to a study of radiation and T cells in renal cell carcinoma. The wider study: Nephrectomy followed 15 Gy stereotactic body radiation by 4 weeks.

Broader study findings: No pretreatment tumor biopsies were available for baseline clonotypes. In blood, top tumor clones expanded by 2 weeks, shrinking by 4.

Time point defined: blood 2 weeks post-SBRT. The treatment was: 15 Gy SBRT to primary tumor, nephrectomy 4 weeks later. After SBRT, blood was collected at 2 and 4 weeks, plus baseline. Germline lookup yields CDR1 MNHNS and CDR2 SASEGT. V shed 6 bases and J 0 bases; nucleotides not matched to a gene: 11. The CDR3 extends over 17 amino acids. Libraries were prepared by immunoSEQ multiplex PCR; TCRdb keeps only in-frame clonotypes and omits some of them. The sample consists of 150,000 to 190,000 clones, around 90% of them appearing once. The TCR originated in a woman aged 45-60 years with renal cell carcinoma. This material consisted of blood, taken from a patient whose treatment included radiotherapy and nephrectomy. The chain couples TRBV6-1 to TRBJ1-5; TRBD1 aligns across 7 bases. CDR3 nucleotide sequence: TGTGCCAGCAGGGAACCGGGACAGCACTATAGCAATCAGCCCCAGCATTTT. This sequence encodes CASREPGQHYSNQPQHF.